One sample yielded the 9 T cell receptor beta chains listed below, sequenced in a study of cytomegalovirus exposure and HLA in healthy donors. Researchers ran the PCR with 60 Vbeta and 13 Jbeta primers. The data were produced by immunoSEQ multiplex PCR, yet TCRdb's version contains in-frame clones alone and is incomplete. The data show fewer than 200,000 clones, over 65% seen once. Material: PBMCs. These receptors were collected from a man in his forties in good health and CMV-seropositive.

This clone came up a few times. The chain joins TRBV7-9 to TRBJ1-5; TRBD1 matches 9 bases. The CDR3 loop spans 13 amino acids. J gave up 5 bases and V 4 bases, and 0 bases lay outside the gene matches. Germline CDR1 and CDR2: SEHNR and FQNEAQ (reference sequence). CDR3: CASSWDRDQPQHF. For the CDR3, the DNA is TGTGCCAGCAGCTGGGACAGGGATCAGCCCCAGCATTTT.

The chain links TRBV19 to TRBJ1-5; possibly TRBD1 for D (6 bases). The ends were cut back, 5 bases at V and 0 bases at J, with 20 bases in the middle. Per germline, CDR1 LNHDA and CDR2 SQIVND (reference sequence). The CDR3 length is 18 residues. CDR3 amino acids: CASSPDSSTLYSNQPQHF. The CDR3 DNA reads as TGTGCCAGTAGTCCGGACAGTTCGACCCTCTATAGCAATCAGCCCCAGCATTTT.

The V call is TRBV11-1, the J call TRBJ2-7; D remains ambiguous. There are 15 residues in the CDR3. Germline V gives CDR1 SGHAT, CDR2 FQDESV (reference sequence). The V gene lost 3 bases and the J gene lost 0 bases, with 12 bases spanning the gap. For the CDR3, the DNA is TGTGCCAGCAGCTTGAGCCAGGTAGGCTCCTACGAGCAGTACTTC. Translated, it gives CASSLSQVGSYEQYF.

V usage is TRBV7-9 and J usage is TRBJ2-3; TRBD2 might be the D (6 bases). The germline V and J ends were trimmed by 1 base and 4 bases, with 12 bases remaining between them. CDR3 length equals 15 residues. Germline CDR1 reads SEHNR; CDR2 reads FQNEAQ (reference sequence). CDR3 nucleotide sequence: TGTGCCAGCAGCTTAGGGACTACCGACGCAGATACGCAGTATTTT. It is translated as CASSLGTTDADTQYF.

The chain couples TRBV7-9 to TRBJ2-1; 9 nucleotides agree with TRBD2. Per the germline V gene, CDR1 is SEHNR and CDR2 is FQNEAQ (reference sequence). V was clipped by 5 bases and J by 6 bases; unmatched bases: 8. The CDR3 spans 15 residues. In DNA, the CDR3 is TGTGCCAGCAGCCACCCTCTAGCGGGGAGCAATGAGCAGTTCTTC. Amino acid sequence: CASSHPLAGSNEQFF.

CDR3 nucleotides: TGTGCCAGCAGCTTAGTAGTTTACACAGATACGCAGTATTTT. Translated: CASSLVVYTDTQYF. The rearrangement links TRBV7-2 to TRBJ2-3; D gene unclear. This CDR3 region has 14 residues. The germline V and J ends were trimmed by 1 base and 2 bases, with 7 bases remaining between them. Germline CDR1 SGHTA, CDR2 FQGNSA.

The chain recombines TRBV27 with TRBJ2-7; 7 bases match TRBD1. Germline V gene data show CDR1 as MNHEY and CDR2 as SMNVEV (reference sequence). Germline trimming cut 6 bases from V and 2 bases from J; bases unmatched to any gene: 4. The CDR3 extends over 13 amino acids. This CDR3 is CASSRDRTYEQYF. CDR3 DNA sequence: TGTGCCAGCAGCCGGGACAGAACCTACGAGCAGTACTTC.

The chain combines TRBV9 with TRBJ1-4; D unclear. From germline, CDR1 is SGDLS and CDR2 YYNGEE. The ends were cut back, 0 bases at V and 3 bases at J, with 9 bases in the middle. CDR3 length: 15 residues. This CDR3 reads CASSVGSGSNEKLFF. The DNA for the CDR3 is TGTGCCAGCAGCGTAGGGAGTGGATCTAATGAAAAACTGTTTTTT.

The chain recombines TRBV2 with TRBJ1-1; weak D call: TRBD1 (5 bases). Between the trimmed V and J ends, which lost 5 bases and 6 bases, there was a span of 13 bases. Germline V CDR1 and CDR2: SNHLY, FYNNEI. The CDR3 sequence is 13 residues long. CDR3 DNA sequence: TGTGCCAGCAGTCGCGGGGCCCCTTCTGAAGCTTTCTTT. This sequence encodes CASSRGAPSEAFF.